The source of this T cell receptor beta chain is a study of cytomegalovirus exposure and HLA in healthy donors. Concerning this clone itself: The antigen is unknown.

Findings and caveats of the study: Researchers counted around 150 TCR beta chains as cytomegalovirus-associated. The authors considered a cluster of highly shared sequence variants likely to be a sequencing artifact.

Researchers ran the PCR with 60 Vbeta and 13 Jbeta primers. Assay: immunoSEQ multiplex PCR; the TCRdb copy retains only in-frame clones and omits some. This sample has under 150,000 clones, with approximately 69% found just once. With 6 bases clipped from V and 5 bases from J, the junction kept 8 bases outside the gene matches. This CDR3 has 16 residues. Germline V CDR1 and CDR2: SQVTM, ANQGSEA. The TCR sequence derives from a woman aged 40 to 50 in good health and CMV-seropositive. The sequenced sample was PBMCs. This chain joins TRBV29-1 and TRBJ2-3, with TRBD2 matching 16 bases. CDR3 amino acids: CSVGTSGGVAVDTQYF. The CDR3 nucleotides are TGCAGCGTGGGGACTAGCGGGGGGGTCGCAGTAGATACGCAGTATTTT.